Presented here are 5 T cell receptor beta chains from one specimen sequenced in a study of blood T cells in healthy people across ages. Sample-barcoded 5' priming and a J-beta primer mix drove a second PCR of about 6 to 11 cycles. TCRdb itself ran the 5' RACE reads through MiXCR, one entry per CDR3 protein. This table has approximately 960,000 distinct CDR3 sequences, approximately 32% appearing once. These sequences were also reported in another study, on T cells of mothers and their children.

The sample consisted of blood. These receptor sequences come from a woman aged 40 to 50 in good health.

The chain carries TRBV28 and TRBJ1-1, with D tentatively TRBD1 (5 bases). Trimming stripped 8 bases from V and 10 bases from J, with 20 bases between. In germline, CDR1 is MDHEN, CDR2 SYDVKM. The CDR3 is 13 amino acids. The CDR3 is CASVKRGRPGAFF. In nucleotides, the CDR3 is TGTGCCAGCGTAAAGCGGGGGAGACCCGGAGCTTTCTTT.

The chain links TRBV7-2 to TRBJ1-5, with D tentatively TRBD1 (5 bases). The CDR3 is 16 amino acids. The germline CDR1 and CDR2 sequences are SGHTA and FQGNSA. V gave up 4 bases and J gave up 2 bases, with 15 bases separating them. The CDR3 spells CASSWGGVRGNQPQHF. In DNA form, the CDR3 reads TGTGCCAGCAGCTGGGGGGGGGTCCGCGGCAATCAGCCCCAGCATTTT.

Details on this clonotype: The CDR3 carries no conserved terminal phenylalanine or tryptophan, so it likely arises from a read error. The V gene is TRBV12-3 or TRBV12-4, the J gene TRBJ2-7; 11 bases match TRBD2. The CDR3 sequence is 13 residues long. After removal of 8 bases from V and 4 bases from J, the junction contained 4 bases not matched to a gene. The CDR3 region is CASQLAGAYEQYS. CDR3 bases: TGTGCCAGCCAACTAGCGGGGGCATACGAGCAGTACTCC.

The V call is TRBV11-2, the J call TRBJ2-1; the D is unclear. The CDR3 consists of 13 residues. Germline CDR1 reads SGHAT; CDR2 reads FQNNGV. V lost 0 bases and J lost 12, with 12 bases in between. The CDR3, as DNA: TGTGCCAGCAGCTTAGAACCCGGCTATTGGCAGTTCTTC. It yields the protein CASSLEPGYWQFF.

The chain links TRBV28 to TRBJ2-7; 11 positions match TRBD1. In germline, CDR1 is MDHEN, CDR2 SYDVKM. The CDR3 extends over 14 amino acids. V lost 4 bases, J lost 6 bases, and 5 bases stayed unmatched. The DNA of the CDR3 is TGTGCCAGCAGTTGCGGGGGGACAGGGGGCGAGCAGTACTTC. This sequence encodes CASSCGGTGGEQYF.